The text below deals with one T cell receptor (beta chain). The germline gives CDR1 MNHEY, CDR2 SMNVEV (reference sequence). The germline V and J ends were trimmed by 8 bases and 6 bases, with 16 bases remaining between them. The CDR3 spans 13 residues. The library targeted TCRbeta and was prepared with unique molecular identifiers. Each CDR3 protein is one row after TCRdb ran MiXCR on the PCR reads. Among around 200,000 distinct CDR3 sequences, about a tenth were seen once, and the ten largest hold 5% to 7%. This record belongs to a study of T-cell reconstitution after alpha-beta-depleted transplantation in children.

This specimen was PBMCs from the stem cell graft donor, taken from the stem cell graft. This receptor was identified in a human donor who donated a stem cell graft to a child with acute lymphoblastic leukemia. The chain is built from TRBV27 and TRBJ1-2, with no clear D. The CDR3 is CASYRHSLDGYTF. CDR3 coding DNA: TGTGCCAGCTACCGCCACAGTCTAGATGGCTACACCTTC.